The next 16 T cell receptor beta chains were all read from a single sample in a study of T cell responses to AZD1222 COVID-19 vaccine. Here immunoSEQ multiplex PCR was the method, and the copy in TCRdb shows in-frame clones only, minus some. Of some 120,000 clones listed, about 89% were seen once; the top ten hold 4% to 5%. Sequencing was performed on peripheral blood, taken on day 0 of AZD1222 vaccination. These receptors were obtained from an adult in good health.

J is TRBJ1-5 and V is TRBV3-1 (or the pseudogene TRBV3-2), with a weak D call TRBD1 (5 bases). CDR1 is LGHDT and CDR2 is YNNKEL in the germline V gene (reference sequence). The CDR3 spans 14 residues. V was cut by 1 base and J by 6 bases, with 10 bases left in between. The CDR3 is CASSQGLGTQPQHF. CDR3 bases: TGTGCCAGCAGCCAAGGTTTAGGGACTCAGCCCCAGCATTTT.

The chain has TRBV19 and TRBJ1-2, with D uncertain. V lost 5 bases and J 1 base, leaving 11 bases between the germline ends. The length of the CDR3 is 14 residues. Per the germline V gene, CDR1 is LNHDA and CDR2 is SQIVND (reference sequence). The CDR3 DNA sequence: TGTGCCAGTAGTCTCGGACGGATTAACTATGGCTACACCTTC. It specifies CASSLGRINYGYTF. The full variable domain, with the rest looked up from reference TRBV19 and TRBJ1-2, is DGGITQSPKYLFRKEGQNVTLSCEQNLNHDAMYWYRQDPGQGLRLIYYSQIVNDFQKGDIAEGYSVSREKKESFPLTVTSAQKNPTAFYLCASSLGRINYGYTFGSGTRLTVV.

The rearrangement uses TRBV6-2 or TRBV6-3 and TRBJ2-5; TRBD2 aligns across 7 bases. The CDR3 consists of 15 residues. V trimming: 2 bases; J trimming: 2 bases; junction bases outside the gene matches: 5. Per the germline V gene, CDR1 is MNHEY and CDR2 is SVGEGT. CDR3 bases: TGTGCCAGCAGTTACGGCGGGGGTGGTCAAGAGACCCAGTACTTC. Its protein is CASSYGGGGQETQYF.

J is TRBJ1-5 and V is TRBV7-2; D possibly corresponds to TRBD1 (5 bases). Germline values: CDR1 SGHTA, CDR2 FQGNSA. This CDR3 is built from 13 residues. Trimming cost V 0 bases and J 7 bases, with 7 bases left between them. This CDR3 is CASSLAWGQPQHF. CDR3 nucleotide sequence: TGTGCCAGCAGCTTAGCTTGGGGGCAGCCCCAGCATTTT.

This rearrangement joins TRBV6-2 or TRBV6-3 to TRBJ2-2, with 8 bases lining up with TRBD2. Germline V gene lookup returns CDR1 MNHEY and CDR2 SVGEGT. J lost 1 base, V lost 5 bases, and 0 bases had no gene match. The CDR3 sequence is 14 residues long. CDR3 region: CASSRGGNTGELFF. CDR3 coding DNA: TGTGCCAGCAGTCGGGGGGGGAACACCGGGGAGCTGTTTTTT.

The gene calls are TRBV5-1 and TRBJ1-1; D gene unclear. CDR3 size: 11 residues. Looked up from germline, CDR1 is SGHRS and CDR2 is YFSETQ. Trimming removed 2 bases from V and 7 bases from J, with 6 bases in between. CDR3 nucleotide sequence: TGCGCCAGCAGCTTCTCGGGTGAAGCTTTCTTT. As protein: CASSFSGEAFF.

The chain uses TRBV7-2 and TRBJ1-2; TRBD1 is a possible D gene (5 bases). Germline V gene lookup returns CDR1 SGHTA and CDR2 FQGNSA. Deletions cut 2 bases from V and 7 bases from J, with 11 bases between. This CDR3 is built from 13 residues. CDR3 DNA sequence: TGTGCCAGCAGCTTAAATTGGCAGGGTGGCTACACCTTC. Its translation: CASSLNWQGGYTF.

This clone showed up just once. The rearrangement uses TRBV18 and TRBJ1-5; D ambiguous. The V and J ends lost 5 bases and 2 bases respectively, with 10 bases between them. The CDR3 runs 14 residues. Germline CDR1 and CDR2: KGHSH and LQKENI. The CDR3 bases are TGTGCCAGCTCAGAGTCCGGAGGCAATCAGCCCCAGCATTTT. Translation: CASSESGGNQPQHF.

This rearrangement joins TRBV7-8 to TRBJ2-7; TRBD1 agrees at 9 bases. Germline CDR1 and CDR2: SGHVS and FQNEAQ. CDR3 size: 14 residues. V lost 8 bases, J lost 5 bases, and 10 bases stayed unmatched. The CDR3 DNA reads as TGTGCCAGCGGGGTGGGACAGGGCTTTAACGAGCAGTACTTC. Amino acid sequence: CASGVGQGFNEQYF.

This clone was found once. The rearrangement uses TRBV7-8 and TRBJ2-1; tentatively, D is TRBD1 (6 bases). Germline V gives CDR1 SGHVS, CDR2 FQNEAQ. V lost 2 bases, J lost 1 base, and 9 bases lay in between. The CDR3 loop spans 15 amino acids. DNA for the CDR3: TGTGCCAGCAGCTTACTCGGACAGTCCTACAATGAGCAGTTCTTC. It encodes CASSLLGQSYNEQFF.

CDR3 in DNA: TGTGCCAGTAGTATGAGGACGCTCTCGAACGAGCAGTACTTC. The encoded protein is CASSMRTLSNEQYF. The J gene is TRBJ2-7, the V gene TRBV19; D remains unclear. Trimming pared 3 bases from V and 5 bases from J, leaving 14 bases between. The CDR3 has 14 amino acids. Germline V gene data show CDR1 as LNHDA and CDR2 as SQIVND (reference sequence).

This sequence joins TRBV4-1 and TRBJ1-1, with TRBD1 matching 7 bases. The CDR3 contains 15 residues. J gave up 0 bases and V 4 bases, and 5 bases lay outside the gene matches. Germline V gene lookup returns CDR1 MGHRA and CDR2 YSYEKL. CDR3 nucleotide sequence: TGCGCCAGCAGCCTGAGGGACAGCCTGAACACTGAAGCTTTCTTT. It specifies CASSLRDSLNTEAFF.

The J gene is TRBJ1-4, the V gene TRBV7-6; D remains unclear. Per germline, CDR1 SGHVS and CDR2 FNYEAQ. The CDR3 spans 12 residues. V was shortened by 5 bases and J by 4 bases, with 5 bases between the two germline ends. The chain's CDR3 is CASSLYNEKLFF. CDR3 DNA sequence: TGTGCCAGCAGCCTTTATAATGAAAAACTGTTTTTT.

The chain has TRBV29-1 and TRBJ1-4; unclear D gene. The CDR3 runs to 11 residues. Germline V gives CDR1 SQVTM, CDR2 ANQGSEA. Trimming left V 1 base short and J 13 bases short, with 10 bases between. The CDR3 reads CSVEVGYGLFF. In DNA form, the CDR3 reads TGCAGCGTTGAAGTGGGTTATGGACTGTTTTTT.

The chain combines TRBV5-1 with TRBJ2-3; 10 nucleotides agree with TRBD2. J lost 2 bases, V lost 0 bases, and 12 bases had no gene match. The CDR3 loop spans 19 amino acids. From germline, CDR1 is SGHRS and CDR2 YFSETQ. This chain's CDR3 is CASSLAPSGGSPPTDTQYF. The CDR3 coding sequence is TGCGCCAGCAGCTTGGCTCCTAGCGGGGGTTCCCCCCCCACAGATACGCAGTATTTT.

This chain joins TRBV6-5 and TRBJ1-6; no firm D call. V was trimmed by 2 bases and J by 7 bases, leaving 12 bases between them. CDR3 size: 15 residues. Germline CDR1 reads MNHEY; CDR2 reads SVGAGI. CDR3 in DNA: TGTGCCAGCAGTTACGAAGCGAGAGTAAATTCACCCCTCCACTTT. It encodes CASSYEARVNSPLHF.